This TCR beta chain is drawn from a study of blood T cell repertoires in COVID-19. Study overall: Acute and convalescent COVID-19 specimens originated in the United States, Italy and Spain. T cells, B-cell-depleted T cells, or PBMCs provided the cDNA or gDNA that served as material.

Looked up from germline, CDR1 is SGHDT and CDR2 is YYEEEE. Losses at the gene ends were 0 bases for V and 4 bases for J; bases not matched to a gene: 6. The CDR3 runs to 15 residues. Authors' processing steps: Counts of nucleated cells, estimated from reference gene primer amplification, were obtained. Generated by immunoSEQ multiplex PCR, the TCRdb table keeps only in-frame clones and is missing some. That table supplies the V and J calls and clone size; D and trimming were determined from the DNA. The data hold roughly 38,000 clones, with 74% observed a single time. In Seattle, patients joined the study during active infection and were tracked longitudinally.

The sample consisted of peripheral blood. The chain employs TRBV5-6 and TRBJ1-2; TRBD1 aligns across 7 bases. This TCR came from a man in his 70s with COVID-19, enrolled during active disease. CDR3 in amino acids: CASSLGTGWAYGYTF. CDR3 DNA: TGTGCCAGCAGCTTGGGGACAGGATGGGCCTATGGCTACACCTTC.